This T cell receptor (beta chain) was sequenced in a study of blood T cell repertoires in COVID-19. Overall study: The United States, Italy and Spain were the sources of the acute and convalescent COVID-19 samples. In each case, the material was cDNA or gDNA derived from T cells, B-cell-depleted T cells, or PBMCs.

With 3 bases clipped from V and 4 bases from J, the junction kept 9 bases outside the gene matches. The CDR3 runs to 16 residues. Per the germline V gene, CDR1 is LNHDA and CDR2 is SQIVND (reference sequence). Original processing methods: Reference gene primer amplification in the assay estimated nucleated cell counts. The assay was immunoSEQ multiplex PCR, and TCRdb's table has in-frame clones only and misses some. That table is the source of V, J and clone size, and D and trimming were worked out from the DNA. The sample lists 200,000 to 250,000 clones, roughly 76% occurring once. This chain connects TRBV19 to TRBJ2-4, with 7 bases identical to TRBD1. This sequence originates from a woman older than 75 with COVID-19, enrolled during active disease. Source material: peripheral blood. The CDR3 DNA is TGTGCCAGTAGTATGAGAGGGAGACAGGGTAAAAACATTCAGTACTTC. Encoded protein: CASSMRGRQGKNIQYF.